This entry describes one T cell receptor beta chain. Its antigen is as yet unknown. This CDR3 has 13 amino acids. From germline, CDR1 is ENHRY and CDR2 SYGVKD. Trimming shortened V by 10 bases and J by 0 bases, and 10 bases separated the two germline ends. The data were taken from a study of shared clonotypes between healthy human individuals. Whole-study results and caveats: The authors sampled blood alone, and tissue repertoires likely differ.

TCRdb's copy holds only in-frame clones and misses some; the assay was immunoSEQ multiplex PCR. The sample includes 2 million to 2.5 million clones, 85% to 95% of them seen just once. The sequence was obtained from a man aged 18-30 years in good health. Some clones in this sample may be carry-over from other donors' samples. The specimen was naive CD4+ T cells from PBMCs. Subset noted: CD45RA+ positively selected. This sequence joins TRBV10-3 and TRBJ2-1, with D perhaps matching TRBD1 (6 bases). The CDR3 sequence is CATGAHSYNEQFF. CDR3 in DNA: TGTGCCACAGGGGCCCACTCCTACAATGAGCAGTTCTTC.